Sequencing of this T cell receptor (beta chain) was carried out in a study of blood T cell repertoires in COVID-19. For the study at large: Whether acute or convalescent, the COVID-19 samples came from the United States, Italy and Spain. In each case, the material was cDNA or gDNA derived from T cells, B-cell-depleted T cells, or PBMCs.

The germline V gene encodes CDR1 LNHDA and CDR2 SQIVND (reference sequence). This CDR3 is built from 20 residues. Trimming at V came to 5 bases and at J to 1 base, leaving 17 bases not matched to a gene. Seattle patient enrollment occurred during active infection, with longitudinal follow-up thereafter. In the original analysis: Cell counts per sample came from amplifying reference gene primers. Libraries were prepared by immunoSEQ multiplex PCR; TCRdb keeps only in-frame clonotypes and omits some of them. For V, J and clone size, that table is used; D and trimming come from the DNA. The sample contains around 120,000 clones, 90% of which appear only once.

Material for sequencing was peripheral blood. This TCR derives from a woman aged 60 to 75 with COVID-19, enrolled during active disease. The V call is TRBV19, the J call TRBJ2-2; TRBD1 matches at 9 bases. CDR3 residues: CASSQLFGTGLPLNTGELFF. CDR3 nucleotides: TGTGCCAGTAGTCAATTATTCGGGACAGGGCTCCCCCTGAACACCGGGGAGCTGTTTTTT.